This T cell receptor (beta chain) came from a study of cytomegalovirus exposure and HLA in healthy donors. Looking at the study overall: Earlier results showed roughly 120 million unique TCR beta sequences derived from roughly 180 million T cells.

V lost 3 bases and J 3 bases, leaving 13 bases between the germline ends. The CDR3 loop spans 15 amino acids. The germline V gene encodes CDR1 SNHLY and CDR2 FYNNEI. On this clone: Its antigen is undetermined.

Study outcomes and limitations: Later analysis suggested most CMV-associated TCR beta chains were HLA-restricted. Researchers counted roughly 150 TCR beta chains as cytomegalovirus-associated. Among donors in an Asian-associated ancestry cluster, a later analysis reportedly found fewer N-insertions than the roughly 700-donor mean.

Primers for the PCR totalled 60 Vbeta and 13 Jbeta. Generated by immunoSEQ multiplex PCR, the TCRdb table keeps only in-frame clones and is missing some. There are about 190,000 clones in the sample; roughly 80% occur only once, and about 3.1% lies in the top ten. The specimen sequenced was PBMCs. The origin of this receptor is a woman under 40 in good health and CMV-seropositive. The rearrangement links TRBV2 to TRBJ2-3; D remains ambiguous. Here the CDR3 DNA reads TGTGCCAGCAGTGACGAGCAGGTCAGAACAGATACGCAGTATTTT. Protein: CASSDEQVRTDTQYF.